This T cell receptor beta chain was identified during a study of T cell repertoires in cytomegalovirus infection. Per germline, CDR1 SEHNR and CDR2 FQNEAQ (reference sequence). Trimming removed 4 bases at V and 0 bases at J, with 24 bases between. The CDR3 totals 19 residues. MiXCR, run by TCRdb on the reads, gives a single entry per CDR3 protein. The sample has approximately 730,000 distinct CDR3 sequences; 33% are singletons. A word on this clonotype: What it binds is unknown.

This chain joins TRBV7-9 and TRBJ2-5; D call uncertain. The sample was cultured PBMCs, taken from culture after CMV antigen stimulation. The TCR originated in a human donor in good health (CMV status not recorded). Some clones in this sample may be carry-over from other donors' samples. This CDR3 reads CASSSLSGSGDGYQETQYF. The CDR3 region has the DNA TGTGCCAGCAGCTCCCTCTCCGGTTCCGGAGACGGGTACCAAGAGACCCAGTACTTC.